The entry that follows covers one T cell receptor (beta chain) sequence. Original methodology: Counts of nucleated cells, estimated from reference gene primer amplification, were obtained. Produced via immunoSEQ multiplex PCR; TCRdb's table is partial and in-frame only. The V and J calls and the clone size are those of that table, but D and trimming were determined from the DNA. The table lists 130,000 to 150,000 clones, about four fifths of them singletons. The germline V gene encodes CDR1 LNHDA and CDR2 SQIVND (reference sequence). V shed 1 base and J shed 0 bases, with 13 bases lying between them. The CDR3 spans 17 residues. The entry originates in a study of blood T cell repertoires in COVID-19. Study at large: From T cells, B-cell-depleted T cells, or PBMCs came the material, which was cDNA or gDNA.

V usage is TRBV19 and J usage is TRBJ1-5, with D uncertain. This TCR came from a human donor with acute or convalescent COVID-19. The donor label of this sample is uncertain. Sequenced material: peripheral blood. The chain's CDR3 is CASSIAPGFGSNQPQHF. The CDR3 DNA follows: TGTGCCAGTAGTATAGCCCCCGGGTTTGGTAGCAATCAGCCCCAGCATTTT.